The entry that follows covers one T cell receptor (beta chain) sequence. This clone was counted a single time. Its antigen remains undetermined. Base qualities are not provided; no much larger clone lies one nucleotide away. For every enrolled patient, mismatch repair deficiency was confirmed by either polymerase chain reaction or immunohistochemistry. TCR sequencing was carried out for three patients who responded to pembrolizumab therapy. The phase II trial prospectively evaluated PD-1 blockade with pembrolizumab in advanced mismatch repair-deficient cancers, independent of tissue of origin. Peripheral blood T cell samples were gathered serially, both before PD-1 blockade started and at multiple time points afterward. Blood sampling times were expressed in weeks after the first pembrolizumab dose. V ends up 4 bases short and J 7 bases short, with an unmatched junction base count of 4. As encoded in the germline V gene, CDR1 is SNHLY while CDR2 is FYNNEI. From the cysteine through the phenylalanine, the CDR3 covers 15 amino acids. Solely the CDR3 DNA is kept, with 45 bases framed from the first base.

This specimen belongs to a study of PD-1 blockade in mismatch repair-deficient tumors (dated by TCRdb to 2016 to 2017). About the investigation overall: The trial enrolled roughly 83 consecutive patients with more than ten mismatch repair-deficient cancer types between September 2013 and 2016, all previously treated and progressing. Tumor-associated T cell clones were tracked in the peripheral blood of patients responding to PD-1 blockade by deep sequencing of TCR CDR3 regions.

On the study overall, not on this receptor specifically: Clones residing in the tumor, which were often undetectable in blood before treatment, expanded quickly after pembrolizumab and then contracted, generally before radiologic responses.

Library construction relied on the immunoSEQ multiplex PCR assay. This is the immuneACCESS table as TCRdb keeps it, with only in-frame sequences that have V and J called. A part of the clones is gone; compared with another copy, unresolved V genes explain less than half, and the rest is unexplained. This sample is represented by about 63,000 clones; approximately 88% of them were singletons. The ten largest account for approximately 15% of the sample. The chain employs TRBV2 and TRBJ2-1, with TRBD2 matching 13 junction bases. The receptor's source is an adult with mismatch repair-deficient cancer. Specimen: peripheral blood, collected 52 weeks after starting pembrolizumab. DNA sequence: TGTGCCAGCAGTGCACTAGCGGGAGGGTTAAATGAGCAGTTCTTC. Its translation reads: CASSALAGGLNEQFF.